This TCR beta chain is drawn from a study of T cells after yellow fever vaccination. Germline V CDR1 and CDR2: SEHNR, FQNEAQ (reference sequence). CDR3 size: 15 residues. Trimming took 7 bases from V and 11 from J, leaving 25 bases between them. TCRdb analysed the 5' RACE reads with MiXCR anew, one entry per CDR3 protein. The sample contains some 240,000 distinct CDR3 sequences, around 4.9% of which appear only once. The sample holds many counts of this clonotype. Its specificity is unknown. Study outcomes and limitations: A minor fraction of clonotypes spanned both CD4 and CD8 compartments.

Sequenced material: CD4+ T cells sorted from PBMCs, taken on the day of the yellow fever booster vaccination. This sequence was found in a man younger than 35 who received the YFV17D yellow fever vaccine. The chain uses TRBV7-9 and TRBJ2-3; perhaps TRBD2 as D (5 bases). CDR3: CASNPSPNPGLGQYF. The CDR3 DNA reads as TGTGCCAGCAATCCTAGCCCTAACCCCGGTCTAGGGCAGTATTTT.